This entry lists 24 T cell receptor beta chains sequenced from one sample in a study of beta chain features in type 1 diabetes. The entirety of the isolated RNA underwent reverse transcription, so expressed TCRB transcripts were sequenced. Here immunoSEQ multiplex PCR was the method, and the copy in TCRdb shows in-frame clones only, minus some. This table holds more than 150,000 clones, approximately 13% found once. Sequenced material: central memory CD4+ T cells from blood. Receptors were obtained from a woman between 18 and 29 years old in good health.

This clone was found a few times. V is TRBV6-5 and J is TRBJ1-2; TRBD1 aligns across 7 bases. The CDR3 is 15 amino acids. CDR1 and CDR2 from the germline V gene are MNHEY and SVGAGI. V trimming: 4 bases; J trimming: 8 bases; junction bases outside the gene matches: 13. The CDR3 loop is CASSSMPGQKGGYTF. As DNA, the CDR3 is TGTGCCAGCAGTTCGATGCCGGGACAGAAGGGCGGCTACACCTTC.

The rearrangement uses TRBV5-5 and TRBJ2-1; possibly TRBD2 for D (6 bases). The CDR3 loop spans 16 amino acids. V dropped 2 bases and J dropped 0 bases, with 12 bases sitting between them. Germline CDR1 reads SGHKS; CDR2 reads YYEKEE (reference sequence). The CDR3 is CASSLGVAVSYNEQFF. The CDR3 DNA reads TGTGCCAGCAGCTTAGGGGTAGCGGTCTCCTACAATGAGCAGTTCTTC.

This clone was observed a handful of times. The chain links TRBV29-1 to TRBJ2-7; D not resolved. This CDR3 is built from 12 residues. With 5 bases removed from V and 5 bases from J, the gap between germline ends came to 13 bases. The germline gives CDR1 SQVTM, CDR2 ANQGSEA. The CDR3 loop reads CSVSRSRDEQYF. CDR3 in DNA: TGCAGCGTTAGTAGGAGCCGCGACGAGCAGTACTTC.

There are a few counts of this clone. The gene calls are TRBV28 and TRBJ2-7, with TRBD1 as a possible D gene (6 bases). This CDR3 has 9 amino acids. CDR1 MDHEN and CDR2 SYDVKM come from the germline V gene. The V gene lost 8 bases and the J gene lost 10 bases, with 9 bases spanning the gap. CDR3 bases: TGTGCCAGCGGACAGTTTCAGTACTTC. Translated, it gives CASGQFQYF.

The sample holds a few counts of this clone. CDR3 loop: CASSRTNAEAFF. CDR3 in DNA: TGCGCCAGCAGCCGAACTAACGCTGAAGCTTTCTTT. V usage is TRBV5-1 and J usage is TRBJ1-1, with D uncertain. Trimming took off 4 bases at V and 6 bases at J, with 10 bases between the two ends. Per germline, CDR1 SGHRS and CDR2 YFSETQ. The CDR3 totals 12 residues.

This clone was found a few times. The V and J genes are TRBV30 and TRBJ2-7; 8 nucleotides match TRBD1. The CDR3 covers 13 residues. CDR1 and CDR2 (germline): GTSNPN, SVGIG (reference sequence). V shed 2 bases and J 5 bases; nucleotides not matched to a gene: 5. The DNA of the CDR3 is TGTGCCTGGAGTTGGGCAGGGGGCAACGAGCAGTACTTC. This gives the protein CAWSWAGGNEQYF.

This clone was picked up a small number of times. The chain is built from TRBV6-5 and TRBJ2-7; D might be TRBD2 (6 bases). Trimming stripped 6 bases from V and 0 bases from J, with 15 bases between. Germline V gene lookup returns CDR1 MNHEY and CDR2 SVGAGI. The CDR3 consists of 15 residues. CDR3 region: CASSQKGRDSYEQYF. The CDR3 DNA is TGTGCCAGCAGCCAGAAGGGGCGGGACTCCTACGAGCAGTACTTC.

This clone showed up just a few times. The V gene is TRBV15, the J gene TRBJ1-5, with 7 bases matching TRBD1. V shed 3 bases and J 3 bases; nucleotides not matched to a gene: 8. The CDR3 is 16 amino acids. Germline V CDR1 and CDR2: LNHNV, YYDKDF (reference sequence). CDR3 loop: CATSSRMTGINQPQHF. The CDR3 nucleotides read TGTGCCACCAGCAGCCGTATGACAGGGATCAATCAGCCCCAGCATTTT.

V usage is TRBV27 and J usage is TRBJ1-2; possibly TRBD1 for D (5 bases). V lost 8 bases, J lost 4 bases, and 14 bases lay in between. CDR1 and CDR2 (germline): MNHEY, SMNVEV (reference sequence). The CDR3 extends over 13 amino acids. CDR3 protein: CASAKTDFYGYTF. In DNA form, the CDR3 reads TGTGCCAGCGCTAAGACAGACTTCTATGGCTACACCTTC.

The rearrangement joins TRBV30 to TRBJ2-7; D possibly corresponds to TRBD2 (5 bases). Germline lookup yields CDR1 GTSNPN and CDR2 SVGIG (reference sequence). Deletions cut 0 bases from V and 2 bases from J, with 14 bases between. CDR3 length equals 15 residues. This CDR3 is CAWSVHPGRPYEQYF. The CDR3 DNA sequence: TGTGCCTGGAGTGTACATCCGGGAAGGCCCTACGAGCAGTACTTC.

In this sample, this clone turned up a few times. The rearrangement uses TRBV5-1 and TRBJ1-1; the match to TRBD1 covers 7 bases. Germline CDR1 and CDR2: SGHRS and YFSETQ. CDR3 size: 16 residues. J gave up 5 bases and V 4 bases, and 14 bases lay outside the gene matches. The CDR3 DNA sequence: TGCGCCAGCAGCCTCCGGGACAGATCCGTGGGGACTGAAGCTTTCTTT. Translating gives CASSLRDRSVGTEAFF. Complete variable domain (other parts from reference TRBV5-1 and TRBJ1-1): KAGVTQTPRYLIKTRGQQVTLSCSPISGHRSVSWYQQTPGQGLQFLFEYFSETQRNKGNFPGRFSGRQFSNSRSEMNVSTLELGDSALYLCASSLRDRSVGTEAFFGQGTRLTVV.

The J gene is TRBJ1-2, the V gene TRBV11-2, with TRBD1 matching over 7 bases. This CDR3 is 15 amino acids long. V was pared by 3 bases and J by 7 bases, with 11 bases of the junction left unmatched. Germline assignment: CDR1 SGHAT and CDR2 FQNNGV. CDR3 in DNA: TGTGCCAGCAGCTTCCAGGCGAGGCAGGGGGGTGGCTACACCTTC. Translated, it gives CASSFQARQGGGYTF.

This clone was seen a few times. The V call is TRBV4-2, the J call TRBJ1-2, with no clear D. The CDR3 is made up of 15 amino acids. The germline V gene has CDR1 LGHNA and CDR2 YNFKEQ. Between the trimmed V and J ends, which lost 0 bases and 0 bases, there was a span of 8 bases. CDR3 sequence reads: CASSQDLTANYGYTF. DNA for the CDR3: TGTGCCAGCAGCCAAGATCTAACGGCTAACTATGGCTACACCTTC.

V gene TRBV5-6 combines with J gene TRBJ1-2; TRBD1 agrees at 9 bases. The CDR3 is made up of 14 amino acids. CDR1 SGHDT and CDR2 YYEEEE come from the germline V gene. The trim removed 1 base at V and 5 bases at J, leaving 3 bases unmatched. CDR3 sequence reads: CASSLYGTGYGYTF. As DNA, the CDR3 is TGTGCCAGCAGCTTGTATGGGACAGGGTATGGCTACACCTTC. Variable domain in full (rest from reference TRBV5-6 and TRBJ1-2): DAGVTQSPTHLIKTRGQQVTLRCSPKSGHDTVSWYQQALGQGPQFIFQYYEEEERQRGNFPDRFSGHQFPNYSSELNVNALLLGDSALYLCASSLYGTGYGYTFGSGTRLTVV.

This clone appeared a few times. The chain joins TRBV28 to TRBJ2-7; D gene uncertain. Trimming stripped 8 bases from V and 3 bases from J, with 8 bases between. The germline gives CDR1 MDHEN, CDR2 SYDVKM. This CDR3 spans 11 amino acids. CDR3 region: CASVSRYEQYF. The CDR3 DNA follows: TGTGCCAGCGTTTCGCGCTACGAGCAGTACTTC. Full variable domain (rest looked up from reference TRBV28 and TRBJ2-7): DVKVTQSSRYLVKRTGEKVFLECVQDMDHENMFWYRQDPGLGLRLIYFSYDVKMKEKGDIPEGYSVSREKKERFSLILESASTNQTSMYLCASVSRYEQYFGPGTRLTVT.

The chain employs TRBV15 and TRBJ2-3, with D hard to call. This CDR3 contains 14 residues. The germline V gene has CDR1 LNHNV and CDR2 YYDKDF (reference sequence). Trimming shortened V by 0 bases and J by 4 bases, and 8 bases separated the two germline ends. The CDR3 here is CATSRDFDSDTQYF. CDR3 in DNA: TGTGCCACCAGCAGAGACTTCGACTCAGATACGCAGTATTTT.

This clone showed up just a few times. The chain couples TRBV5-1 to TRBJ2-2, with D perhaps matching TRBD2 (8 bases). V dropped 4 bases and J dropped 3 bases, with 16 bases sitting between them. Germline CDR1 SGHRS, CDR2 YFSETQ. CDR3 length: 16 amino acids. The DNA for the CDR3 is TGCGCCAGCAGCACGGGAGGGGGCCCGGACACCGGGGAGCTGTTTTTT. It codes for CASSTGGGPDTGELFF.

The chain's CDR3 is CASSFTGLQETQYF. CDR3 nucleotide sequence: TGTGCCAGCAGCTTCACAGGGCTCCAAGAGACCCAGTACTTC. The rearrangement joins TRBV7-2 to TRBJ2-5, with a possible D match to TRBD1 (6 bases). In germline, CDR1 is SGHTA, CDR2 FQGNSA. With 3 bases removed from V and 1 base from J, the gap between germline ends came to 9 bases. The CDR3 loop spans 14 amino acids. Variable domain in full (rest from reference TRBV7-2 and TRBJ2-5): GAGVSQSPSNKVTEKGKDVELRCDPISGHTALYWYRQSLGQGLEFLIYFQGNSAPDKSGLPSDRFSAERTGGSVSTLTIQRTQQEDSAVYLCASSFTGLQETQYFGPGTRLLVL.

This clone showed up just a few times. The same CDR3 arises from other DNA sequences in this sample as well. The chain links TRBV4-1 to TRBJ1-5; D unclear. V lost 4 bases and J 4 bases, leaving 8 bases between the germline ends. This CDR3 spans 13 amino acids. From germline, CDR1 is MGHRA and CDR2 YSYEKL. The CDR3: CASSRQANQPQHF. CDR3 DNA: TGCGCCAGCAGCCGTCAAGCAAATCAGCCCCAGCATTTT.

J is TRBJ2-3 and V is TRBV25-1, with D tentatively TRBD1 (5 bases). Trimming stripped 4 bases from V and 6 bases from J, with 20 bases between. Germline CDR1 is MGHDK and CDR2 is SYGVNS. The CDR3 covers 16 residues. The chain's CDR3 is CASSVARGLAGDTQYF. The CDR3 DNA sequence: TGTGCCAGCAGTGTGGCTAGGGGATTAGCCGGGGATACGCAGTATTTT.

This clone was recorded a few times. The chain combines TRBV30 with TRBJ1-2, with 9 bases aligning to TRBD1. There are 14 residues in the CDR3. V lost 3 bases to trimming and J lost 6 bases; unmatched junction nucleotides: 8. CDR1 is GTSNPN, CDR2 SVGIG, per germline (reference sequence). The CDR3 coding sequence is TGTGCCTGGAGGGGACAGGGAAGGTTTCATGGCTACACCTTC. This gives the protein CAWRGQGRFHGYTF. Using reference TRBV30 and TRBJ1-2 for the parts outside the CDR3, the full variable domain is SQTIHQWPATLVQPVGSPLSLECTVEGTSNPNLYWYRQAAGRGLQLLFYSVGIGQISSEVPQNLSASRPQDRQFILSSKKLLLSDSGFYLCAWRGQGRFHGYTFGSGTRLTVV.

The table lists this clone with a few counts. This rearrangement joins TRBV7-2 to TRBJ2-1, with 7 bases lining up with TRBD2. This CDR3 is 15 amino acids long. Trimming at V came to 3 bases and at J to 0 bases, leaving 2 bases not matched to a gene. The germline CDR1 and CDR2 sequences are SGHTA and FQGNSA. The CDR3 reads CASSLSSGSYNEQFF. CDR3 DNA: TGTGCCAGCAGCTTGTCTAGCGGCTCCTACAATGAGCAGTTCTTC.

This chain joins TRBV29-1 and TRBJ2-1; 8 nucleotides align to TRBD2. The germline CDR1 and CDR2 sequences are SQVTM and ANQGSEA. There are 16 residues in the CDR3. Trimming removed 1 base from V and 7 bases from J; junction bases left unmatched: 12. The CDR3 protein is CSVEVYAGGLKNEQFF. CDR3 DNA: TGCAGCGTTGAAGTGTACGCGGGAGGCCTAAAAAATGAGCAGTTCTTC.

The rearrangement uses TRBV11-1 and TRBJ2-1; 7 bases align to TRBD2. This CDR3 region has 17 residues. Germline values: CDR1 SGHAT, CDR2 FQDESV (reference sequence). V shed 5 bases, J shed 3 bases, and the junction held 13 bases outside the gene matches. The CDR3, as DNA: TGTGCCAGCAGCCTCTCGCGGGGAGCGGGAATCTACAATGAGCAGTTCTTC. Its translation is CASSLSRGAGIYNEQFF.